These T cell receptor beta chains were read from a single sample in a study of shared clonotypes between healthy human individuals. Clones were read by immunoSEQ multiplex PCR, and TCRdb kept only the in-frame ones, dropping some. The sample includes roughly 760,000 clones, approximately 79% of them seen just once. Sequencing used memory CD4+ T cells sorted from blood. These receptors originate from a woman aged 25-40 years in good health. CDR3s include the opening cysteine and the closing phenylalanine or tryptophan. Each record gives: D gene, J gene, clone size, V gene, CDR3 DNA, CDR3 protein. A D gene is named only where the DNA matches it firmly. Size tells how often a clone was seen (once, few, many) or the class of an expanded clone, and some rows leave it out.

>-|TRBJ1-1|-|TRBV23-1
TGCGCCAGCAGTCACAGGGTGGTTTGGACCCCAGAAGCTTTCTTT
CASSHRVVWTPEAFF
>-|TRBJ1-2|-|TRBV2
TGTGCCAGCAGCGCCTGGTTGACAGTCTATGGCTACACCTTC
CASSAWLTVYGYTF
>-|TRBJ2-3|-|TRBV5-1
TGCGCCAGCAGCTTGCCCCTGGCAGATACGCAGTATTTT
CASSLPLADTQYF
>TRBD1|TRBJ1-5|-|TRBV7-9
TGTGCCAGCAGCCGGGATCTCAGGGGGGATCAGCCCCAGCATTTT
CASSRDLRGDQPQHF
>-|TRBJ2-7|-|TRBV29-1
TGCAGCGTTGTCCCAGACGGCGCTGGGCAGTACTTC
CSVVPDGAGQYF
>-|TRBJ2-2|-|TRBV4-2
TGTGCCAGCAGCCAGCCCGAAGGACGCGGGGAGCTGTTTTTT
CASSQPEGRGELFF
>TRBD1|TRBJ1-5|-|TRBV18
TGTGCCAGCTCAAGGGGACAGGATAGCAATCAGCCCCAGCATTTT
CASSRGQDSNQPQHF
>-|TRBJ1-2|-|TRBV10-1
TGCGCCAGCAGTGAGTCGGGACAATTCGATGGCTACACCTTC
CASSESGQFDGYTF
>-|TRBJ1-5|-|TRBV6-1
TGTGCCAGCAGCAACAGCAACACCCATCAGCCCCAGCATTTT
CASSNSNTHQPQHF
>-|TRBJ2-5|-|TRBV29-1
TGCAGCGTTATAGGGGTAGAGACCCAGTACTTC
CSVIGVETQYF
>TRBD2|TRBJ2-5|-|TRBV5-1
TGCGCCAGCAGCTTGGTGGCGGGAGGGCCCAAGGAGACCCAGTACTTC
CASSLVAGGPKETQYF
>-|TRBJ2-5|few|TRBV6-4
TGTGCCAGCAGACTAGCTGCCAATTCGGGGACCCAGTACTTC
CASRLAANSGTQYF
>-|TRBJ1-3|few|TRBV30
TGTGCCTGGAGCGCCTCTGGAAACACCATATATTTT
CAWSASGNTIYF
>-|TRBJ2-7|few|TRBV10-2
TGCGCCAGCAGTTCGGCAGGGGACGACTACGAGCAGTACTTC
CASSSAGDDYEQYF
>-|TRBJ2-1|-|TRBV28
TGTGCCAGCATTAGCCCTCCCTCCTACAATGAGCAGTTCTTC
CASISPPSYNEQFF
>TRBD1|TRBJ1-2|-|TRBV28
TGTGCCAGCAGTACCGGACAGGGGCCCTATGGCTACACCTTC
CASSTGQGPYGYTF
>TRBD2|TRBJ2-2|-|TRBV5-1
TGCGCCAGCAGCGACCTAGCGGGAGAGGATACCGGGGAGCTGTTTTTT
CASSDLAGEDTGELFF
>TRBD2|TRBJ2-1|-|TRBV7-2
TGTGCCAGCAGCCCGGGACTAGCGGGGGCTATTAGGGAGCAGTTCTTC
CASSPGLAGAIREQFF
>TRBD1|TRBJ2-1|-|TRBV11-3
TGTGCCAGCAGCTTAGCCCTGGGACAGGGCGCATACAATGAGCAGTTCTTC
CASSLALGQGAYNEQFF
>TRBD2|TRBJ2-1|once|TRBV27
TGTGCCAGCAGTTCTATCCGGGGAGGGATAGCGGGAGGTATGGGGCAGTTCTTC
CASSSIRGGIAGGMGQFF
>-|TRBJ2-2|-|TRBV6-6
TGTGCCAGCAGTCCCGTTGCCTCCGGGGAGCTGTTTTTT
CASSPVASGELFF
>-|TRBJ2-1|once|TRBV2
TGTGCCAGTTGTCCCTCAGCTGGTGAGCAGTTCTTC
CASCPSAGEQFF
>TRBD1|TRBJ2-1|-|TRBV7-3
TGTGCCAGCAGCTTTCGACAGGGGGCGGGAATAAATGAGCAGTTCTTC
CASSFRQGAGINEQFF
>TRBD2|TRBJ2-3|-|TRBV6-1
TGTGCCAGCAGTGGGGGTTGGTCCAGCGGGAGTAGTGATACGCAGTATTTT
CASSGGWSSGSSDTQYF
>-|TRBJ2-7|-|TRBV11-3
TGTGCCAGCAGCTTCGTTTTCGGGGCCGAGCAGTACTTC
CASSFVFGAEQYF
>-|TRBJ2-7|once|TRBV2
TGTGCCAGCAGTGGGACGGGCGGGAACGAGTACTTC
CASSGTGGNEYF
>-|TRBJ2-3|-|TRBV7-9
TGTGCCAGCAGCTTATACGGCACTGACGGACGCACAGATACGCAGTATTTT
CASSLYGTDGRTDTQYF
>-|TRBJ1-1|-|TRBV28
TGTGCCAGCAGTGGGGCTGAAGCTTTCTTT
CASSGAEAFF
>-|TRBJ2-1|-|TRBV11-2
TGTGCCAGCAGCTTAGATGGGAACTCCTACAATGAGCAGTTCTTC
CASSLDGNSYNEQFF
>TRBD2|TRBJ2-1|-|TRBV5-6
TGTGCCAGCAGCCCGCTAGCGGGAGACAGGTACAATGAGCAGTTCTTC
CASSPLAGDRYNEQFF
>TRBD2|TRBJ2-3|many|TRBV6-5
TGTGCCAGCAGAGCGGGAGGAAGCACAGATACGCAGTATTTT
CASRAGGSTDTQYF
>-|TRBJ2-4|medium-sized|TRBV5-5
TGTGCCAGCAGCCTGCAGCCGTTACTAGCCAAAAACATTCAGTACTTC
CASSLQPLLAKNIQYF
>TRBD2|TRBJ2-1|-|TRBV5-1
TGCGCCAGCAGGGATCTAGCGGGAATCAATGAGCAGTTCTTC
CASRDLAGINEQFF
>TRBD2|TRBJ2-5|few|TRBV2
TGTGCCAGCAGTGGGACTAGCGGGGAGACCCAGTACTTC
CASSGTSGETQYF
>TRBD2|TRBJ2-5|-|TRBV7-6
TGTGCCAGCAGCCCCCGACGGGGGGTCGGTGAAGAGACCCAGTACTTC
CASSPRRGVGEETQYF
>TRBD1|TRBJ2-5|-|TRBV5-8
TGTGCCAGCAGCAAGGGACAGTTACAAGAGACCCAGTACTTC
CASSKGQLQETQYF
>-|TRBJ2-1|once|TRBV6-6
TGTGCCAGCAGTTTGCGGTACAATGAGCAGTTCTTC
CASSLRYNEQFF
>-|TRBJ2-7|-|TRBV10-2
TGCGCCAGCAGCCATGCCGGGGGACGATTGGGAGAGCAGTACTTC
CASSHAGGRLGEQYF
>-|TRBJ1-2|-|TRBV6-1
TGTGCCAGCCAGAATCCGGGTTCGGGGGGCTACACCTTC
CASQNPGSGGYTF
>-|TRBJ1-1|few|TRBV27
TGTGCCAGCAGCCGGGGTTTTCCGTCATCCGCTGAAGCTTTCTTT
CASSRGFPSSAEAFF
>-|TRBJ1-4|many|TRBV6-5
TGTGCCAGCAGTCCTTCGAGCTACGTGAATGAAAAACTGTTTTTT
CASSPSSYVNEKLFF
>TRBD2|TRBJ2-7|once|TRBV6-5
TGTGCCAGCAGTTACGGGGGGACTAGCGGCTACGAGCAGTACTTC
CASSYGGTSGYEQYF
>-|TRBJ2-7|-|TRBV18
TGTGCCAGCTCACCTACTTCCAAAGACCGCGAGCAGTACTTC
CASSPTSKDREQYF
>-|TRBJ1-4|-|TRBV28
TGTGCCAGCAGTTTACTGGGCAGGGGAGATAATGAAAAACTGTTTTTT
CASSLLGRGDNEKLFF
>TRBD2|TRBJ2-3|-|TRBV5-1
TGCGCCAGCTCGACCGGGCGGGAGTTAGATACGCAGTATTTT
CASSTGRELDTQYF
>-|TRBJ2-1|-|TRBV27
TGTGCCAGCAGTCCTATCACCAATGAGCAGTTCTTC
CASSPITNEQFF
>-|TRBJ2-2|-|TRBV2
TGTGCCAGCAGTCGTCGTACCTATAACACCGGGGAGCTGTTTTTT
CASSRRTYNTGELFF
>-|TRBJ1-5|-|TRBV2
TGTGCCAGCAGGGGCGGGGGCAGGGCGCAGCCCCAGCATTTT
CASRGGGRAQPQHF
>TRBD2|TRBJ2-2|-|TRBV5-4
TGTGCCAGCAGTCTGAGACTAGCGGGAGACACCGGGGAGCTGTTTTTT
CASSLRLAGDTGELFF
>TRBD1|TRBJ2-4|-|TRBV12-5
TGTGCTAGTGCCTCGACAGGGGGCTTCGGAAACATTCAGTACTTC
CASASTGGFGNIQYF
>-|TRBJ1-3|-|TRBV6-5
TGTGCCAGCAGTTACCTGGGTTCCGGAAACACCATATATTTT
CASSYLGSGNTIYF
>-|TRBJ2-1|-|TRBV15
TGTGCCACCAGCAGAGTAACTGAACGATTCAATGAGCAGTTCTTC
CATSRVTERFNEQFF
>-|TRBJ2-7|-|TRBV2
TGTGCCAGCAGTCGAGAGACAGCCTACTACGAGCAGTACTTC
CASSRETAYYEQYF